These 10 T cell receptor beta chains share one sample of origin, sequenced in a study of shared clonotypes between healthy human individuals. Generated by immunoSEQ multiplex PCR, the TCRdb table keeps only in-frame clones and is missing some. The sample comprises about 600,000 clones, less than 98% of which are singletons, and 0.045% to 0.07% rests with the top ten. Sequenced sample: naive CD4+ T cells sorted from blood. Subset indicated: CD45RA+ positively selected. The receptor source for this set is a woman aged 25-40 years in good health.

The chain employs TRBV4-2 and TRBJ2-1; 9 bases line up with TRBD2. V shed 2 bases and J 4 bases; nucleotides not matched to a gene: 6. Germline V lookup: CDR1 LGHNA, CDR2 YNFKEQ. This CDR3 region has 16 residues. CDR3 DNA sequence: TGTGCCAGCAGCCAAAGGGCTGGACTAGCGTACAATGAGCAGTTCTTC. Protein product: CASSQRAGLAYNEQFF.

The V gene is TRBV5-1, the J gene TRBJ2-1; 11 nucleotides match TRBD2. Germline V gives CDR1 SGHRS, CDR2 YFSETQ. With 4 bases clipped from V and 3 bases from J, the junction kept 6 bases outside the gene matches. The CDR3 totals 16 residues. CDR3 coding DNA: TGCGCCAGCAGCCCACCGGGACTAGCGGTCTACAATGAGCAGTTCTTC. Encoded protein: CASSPPGLAVYNEQFF.

This clone has a single count. The J gene is TRBJ2-1, the V gene TRBV5-1; weak D call: TRBD2 (6 bases). V was cut by 3 bases and J by 7 bases, with 11 bases left in between. From germline, CDR1 is SGHRS and CDR2 YFSETQ. The CDR3 sequence is 13 residues long. The DNA for the CDR3 is TGCGCCAGCAGCTCGTATCGGGGGAATGAGCAGTTCTTC. This codes for CASSSYRGNEQFF. The whole variable domain, remainder taken from reference TRBV5-1 and TRBJ2-1, is KAGVTQTPRYLIKTRGQQVTLSCSPISGHRSVSWYQQTPGQGLQFLFEYFSETQRNKGNFPGRFSGRQFSNSRSEMNVSTLELGDSALYLCASSSYRGNEQFFGPGTRLTVL.

The V gene is TRBV25-1, the J gene TRBJ2-1; TRBD2 agrees at 7 bases. This CDR3 is built from 15 residues. Germline lookup yields CDR1 MGHDK and CDR2 SYGVNS. V lost 1 base, J lost 5 bases, and 5 bases stayed unmatched. The CDR3 nucleotides read TGTGCCAGCAGTGAATGGGGGGGACTGGACAATGAGCAGTTCTTC. Its translation is CASSEWGGLDNEQFF.

This clone was recorded only once. The chain has TRBV30 and TRBJ1-6; unclear D gene. The germline V gene has CDR1 GTSNPN and CDR2 SVGIG (reference sequence). V lost 0 bases, J lost 5 bases, and 5 bases lay in between. The CDR3 is 13 amino acids. The CDR3 protein is CAWSVRDNSPLHF. The CDR3 region has the DNA TGTGCCTGGAGTGTAAGGGATAATTCACCCCTCCACTTT.

V is TRBV28 and J is TRBJ2-7; TRBD2 agrees at 7 bases. Germline CDR1 is MDHEN and CDR2 is SYDVKM. This CDR3 is built from 14 residues. Trimming at V came to 6 bases and at J to 0 bases, leaving 5 bases not matched to a gene. CDR3 protein: CASSTSDSSYEQYF. The CDR3 region has the DNA TGTGCCAGCAGCACTAGCGATAGCTCCTACGAGCAGTACTTC. Full variable domain (remainder filled in from reference TRBV28 and TRBJ2-7): DVKVTQSSRYLVKRTGEKVFLECVQDMDHENMFWYRQDPGLGLRLIYFSYDVKMKEKGDIPEGYSVSREKKERFSLILESASTNQTSMYLCASSTSDSSYEQYFGPGTRLTVT.

This clone was seen only once. V and J are TRBV19 and TRBJ2-7, with D perhaps TRBD2 (6 bases). Germline CDR1 LNHDA, CDR2 SQIVND (reference sequence). The CDR3 spans 14 residues. The V and J ends lost 4 bases and 0 bases respectively, with 10 bases between them. CDR3 sequence reads: CASSNQGGSYEQYF. CDR3 sequence (DNA): TGTGCCAGTAGTAATCAGGGAGGCTCCTACGAGCAGTACTTC.

The chain couples TRBV7-8 to TRBJ2-2, with TRBD2 matching 10 bases. The V gene end was trimmed by 2 bases and the J gene end by 2 bases; junction bases not matched to a gene: 5. CDR3 length: 17 residues. Germline V CDR1 and CDR2: SGHVS, FQNEAQ. CDR3 sequence reads: CASSLSASGSNTGELFF. The CDR3 bases are TGTGCCAGCAGCTTATCCGCTAGCGGGAGTAACACCGGGGAGCTGTTTTTT.

The sample holds one count of this clone. The chain has TRBV10-3 and TRBJ2-5; D may correspond to TRBD1 or TRBD2 (5 bases each). The germline gives CDR1 ENHRY, CDR2 SYGVKD. There are 15 residues in the CDR3. V shed 4 bases and J shed 4 bases, with 16 bases lying between them. This CDR3 is CAISARDLGVETQYF. CDR3 nucleotide sequence: TGTGCCATCAGTGCCCGGGATCTAGGGGTAGAGACCCAGTACTTC.

The chain is built from TRBV18 and TRBJ1-1; D might be TRBD1 (5 bases). Germline V CDR1 and CDR2: KGHSH, LQKENI. V gave up 5 bases and J gave up 1 base, with 17 bases separating them. The CDR3 extends over 16 amino acids. CDR3 sequence reads: CASSILGTRRNTEAFF. CDR3 bases: TGTGCCAGCTCAATCTTGGGGACTCGAAGGAACACTGAAGCTTTCTTT. The whole variable domain, filled in from reference TRBV18 and TRBJ1-1, reads NAGVMQNPRHLVRRRGQEARLRCSPMKGHSHVYWYRQLPEEGLKFMVYLQKENIIDESGMPKERFSAEFPKEGPSILRIQQVVRGDSAAYFCASSILGTRRNTEAFFGQGTRLTVV.